The T cell receptor (beta chain) under discussion was sequenced for a study of T-cell reconstitution after alpha-beta-depleted transplantation in children. General study findings and limits: Newly produced T cells mostly accounted for T-cell counts and diversity one year post-transplant. At day 60, the high TCRbeta diversity found in some patients originated from recipient T cells and thymic progenitors that had survived. Alpha-beta T cells about two months after transplant reportedly derived from several hundred expanded graft clones.

Note on this clonotype: Its antigen is unidentified.

During its preparation, the TCRbeta library received unique molecular identifiers. Each CDR3 protein is one row after TCRdb ran MiXCR on the PCR reads. The sample comprises around 450,000 distinct CDR3 sequences, around two fifths of which are singletons, and about 30% rests with the top ten. The length of the CDR3 is 16 residues. CDR1 is SGHTA and CDR2 is FQGNSA in the germline V gene. V lost 5 bases and J 10 bases, leaving 21 bases between the germline ends. This receptor was identified in a girl aged 2 to 10 with aplastic anemia, due to receive a stem cell transplant. This chain joins TRBV7-2 and TRBJ1-6; the D gene is possibly TRBD1 (5 bases). This material consisted of PBMCs, taken before TCRalphabeta/CD19-depleted stem cell transplant. The CDR3 region has the DNA TGTGCCAGCAGCCTAGTCACACAAGTCGGGGGGTCACCCCTCCACTTT. Protein: CASSLVTQVGGSPLHF.